Listed below are T cell receptor beta chains from one sample, sequenced in a study of cytomegalovirus exposure and HLA in healthy donors. The repertoire was sequenced with immunoSEQ multiplex PCR; TCRdb's copy has only in-frame clones and lacks some. The sample comprises fewer than 200,000 clones, roughly nine tenths of which are singletons, and 4.5% to 7% rests with the top ten. The material sequenced was PBMCs. The source is a woman aged 25-40 years in good health and CMV-seronegative. The CDR3 runs from the conserved cysteine through the conserved F or W. A D gene is named only where the DNA matches it firmly. Clone size is not always given. Where it is, it says once, few, many or a class for expanded clones.

TRBJ2-7 | . | TRBV25-1 | 11 | . | CAAGLVYEQYF | TGTGCAGCAGGGCTCGTCTACGAGCAGTACTTC
TRBJ1-4 | . | TRBV4-2 | 14 | . | CASSRGATNEKLFF | TGTGCCAGCAGCCGAGGGGCAACTAATGAAAAACTGTTTTTT
TRBJ2-1 | TRBD2 | TRBV5-1 | 16 | . | CASSLVRSGGSNEQFF | TGCGCCAGCAGCTTGGTTCGTAGCGGGGGCTCGAATGAGCAGTTCTTC
TRBJ1-1 | TRBD1 | TRBV11-2 | 16 | . | CASSSAPGQGNIEAFF | TGTGCCAGCAGCTCTGCGCCGGGACAGGGGAATATTGAAGCTTTCTTT
TRBJ2-7 | TRBD1 | TRBV9 | 17 | . | CASSATGTGGTDYEQYF | TGTGCCAGCAGCGCAACCGGGACAGGGGGAACGGACTACGAGCAGTACTTC
TRBJ2-7 | . | TRBV28 | 14 | . | CASSFPGDSYEQYF | TGTGCCAGCAGTTTTCCAGGGGATTCCTACGAGCAGTACTTC
TRBJ2-7 | . | TRBV7-2 | 17 | . | CASSVSGLTDKDYEQYF | TGTGCCAGCAGCGTTTCCGGACTTACCGATAAAGACTACGAGCAGTACTTC
TRBJ1-5 | . | TRBV12-5 | 11 | . | CASGSYQPQHF | TGTGCTAGTGGTTCGTATCAGCCCCAGCATTTT
TRBJ2-3 | . | TRBV4-3 | 14 | . | CASSSRPYTDTQYF | TGCGCCAGCAGCTCCAGGCCCTACACAGATACGCAGTATTTT
TRBJ1-1 | . | TRBV2 | 13 | . | CASQEAWNTEAFF | TGTGCCAGCCAAGAAGCCTGGAACACTGAAGCTTTCTTT
TRBJ1-5 | . | TRBV19 | 15 | once | CASSISSGSNQPQHF | TGTGCCAGTAGTATAAGCAGCGGTAGCAATCAGCCCCAGCATTTT
TRBJ1-1 | . | TRBV5-4 | 16 | once | CASSFGGGAGNTEAFF | TGTGCCAGCAGCTTTGGAGGCGGGGCAGGGAACACTGAAGCTTTCTTT
TRBJ1-3 | . | TRBV28 | 14 | . | CASSPRTVGNTIYF | TGTGCCAGCAGTCCCAGGACCGTCGGAAACACCATATATTTT
TRBJ2-5 | . | TRBV6-5 | 15 | once | CASSYGPGDLETQYF | TGTGCCAGCAGTTACGGCCCCGGAGATTTGGAGACCCAGTACTTC
TRBJ2-1 | . | TRBV2 | 11 | . | CASSRRNEQFF | TGTGCCAGCAGCCGAAGGAATGAGCAGTTCTTC
TRBJ1-6 | . | TRBV4-2 | 13 | . | CASSQDRYSPLHF | TGTGCCAGCAGCCAAGATCGTTATTCACCCCTCCACTTT
TRBJ2-7 | . | TRBV4-1 | 12 | . | CASSPTGIEQYF | TGCGCCAGCAGCCCAACAGGGATCGAGCAGTACTTC
TRBJ2-7 | . | TRBV28 | 15 | . | CASSPGGARSYEQYF | TGTGCCAGCAGTCCCGGGGGCGCGAGGTCCTACGAGCAGTACTTC
TRBJ1-1 | . | TRBV7-3 | 13 | . | CASRHSRDTEAFF | TGTGCCAGCAGACACAGTCGTGACACTGAAGCTTTCTTT
TRBJ1-4 | . | TRBV19 | 18 | . | CASSMNEGLGSTNEKLFF | TGTGCCAGTAGTATGAACGAGGGGTTGGGCTCAACTAATGAAAAACTGTTTTTT
TRBJ1-2 | . | TRBV25-1 | 14 | . | CASSASLDFAGYTF | TGTGCCAGCAGTGCCTCTCTGGATTTTGCCGGCTACACCTTC
TRBJ1-4 | . | TRBV7-6 | 14 | . | CASSLWGSDEKLFF | TGTGCCAGCAGCTTATGGGGGAGCGACGAAAAACTGTTTTTT
TRBJ2-3 | TRBD2 | TRBV7-3 | 13 | once | CASSLETSEAQYF | TGTGCCAGCAGCTTAGAGACTAGCGAGGCGCAGTATTTT
TRBJ2-1 | . | TRBV7-9 | 14 | . | CASSLGQGGDEQFF | TGTGCCAGCAGCTTAGGGCAGGGAGGCGATGAGCAGTTCTTC
TRBJ2-5 | TRBD1 | TRBV7-6 | 14 | . | CASSHATGRETQYF | TGTGCCAGCAGTCACGCGACAGGGCGGGAGACCCAGTACTTC
TRBJ2-7 | TRBD1 | TRBV5-6 | 14 | once | CASSYGTVTYEQYF | TGTGCCAGCAGCTACGGGACAGTCACCTACGAGCAGTACTTC
TRBJ2-1 | TRBD2 | TRBV28 | 12 | . | CASLAGVSEQFF | TGTGCCAGCCTAGCGGGAGTAAGTGAGCAGTTCTTC
TRBJ2-2 | . | TRBV5-4 | 17 | . | CASSLSVRPKNTGELFF | TGTGCCAGCAGCTTGTCTGTGCGCCCAAAGAACACCGGGGAGCTGTTTTTT
TRBJ2-7 | . | TRBV6-1 | 18 | . | CASSALTVQRRSPYEQYF | TGTGCCAGCAGTGCGCTAACGGTACAGCGAAGGTCCCCTTACGAGCAGTACTTC
TRBJ1-5 | . | TRBV27 | 15 | . | CASSLSTGSNQPQHF | TGTGCCAGCAGTTTATCGACAGGTTCTAATCAGCCCCAGCATTTT
TRBJ2-1 | TRBD1 | TRBV28 | 13 | . | CASTRQGRNEQFF | TGTGCCAGCACCCGACAGGGTCGGAATGAGCAGTTCTTC
TRBJ2-1 | TRBD1 | TRBV7-6 | 16 | . | CASSSRQGSRYNEQFF | TGTGCCAGCAGCTCAAGACAGGGAAGCAGATACAATGAGCAGTTCTTC